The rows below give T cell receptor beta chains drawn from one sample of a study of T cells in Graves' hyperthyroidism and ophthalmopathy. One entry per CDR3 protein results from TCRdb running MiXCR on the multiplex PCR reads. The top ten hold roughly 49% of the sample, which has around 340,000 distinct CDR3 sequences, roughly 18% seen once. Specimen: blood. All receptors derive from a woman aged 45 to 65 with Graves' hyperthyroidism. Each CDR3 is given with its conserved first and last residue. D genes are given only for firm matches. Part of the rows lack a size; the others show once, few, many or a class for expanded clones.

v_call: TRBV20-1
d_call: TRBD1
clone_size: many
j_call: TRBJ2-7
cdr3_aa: CSAKTGGPYEQYF
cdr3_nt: TGCAGTGCTAAGACAGGGGGCCCCTACGAGCAGTACTTC

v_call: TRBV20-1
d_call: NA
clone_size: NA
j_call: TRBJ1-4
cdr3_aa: CSARDVLRQEKLFF
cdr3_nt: TGCAGTGCTAGAGATGTCCTGCGTCAAGAAAAACTGTTTTTT

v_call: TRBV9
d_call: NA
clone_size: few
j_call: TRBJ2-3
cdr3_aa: CASGQGGTDTQYF
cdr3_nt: TGTGCCAGTGGACAGGGAGGGACAGATACGCAGTATTTT

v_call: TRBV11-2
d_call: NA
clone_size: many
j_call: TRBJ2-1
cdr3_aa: CASSLFSGRGNEQFF
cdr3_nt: TGTGCCAGCAGCTTATTTTCCGGGAGAGGGAATGAGCAGTTCTTC

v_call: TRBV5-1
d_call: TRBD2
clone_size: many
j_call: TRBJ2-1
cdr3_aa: CASSSLAGGSYNEQFF
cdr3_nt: TGCGCCAGCAGCTCTTTGGCGGGGGGCTCCTACAATGAGCAGTTCTTC

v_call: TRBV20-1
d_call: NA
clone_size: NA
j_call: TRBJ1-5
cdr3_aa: CSASELYSNQPQHF
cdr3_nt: TGCAGTGCTAGCGAGTTGTATAGCAATCAGCCCCAGCATTTT

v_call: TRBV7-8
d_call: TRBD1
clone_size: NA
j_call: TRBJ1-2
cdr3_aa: CASSARDSPRNYGYTF
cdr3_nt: TGTGCCAGCAGCGCGAGGGACAGTCCCCGTAACTATGGCTACACCTTC

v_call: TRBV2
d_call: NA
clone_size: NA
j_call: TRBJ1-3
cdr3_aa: CASRDSRDTIYF
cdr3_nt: TGTGCCAGCAGGGATTCTCGGGACACCATATATTTT

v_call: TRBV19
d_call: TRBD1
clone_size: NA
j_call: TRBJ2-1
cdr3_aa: CASSIGQGVLNEQFF
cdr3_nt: TGTGCCAGTAGTATAGGGCAGGGGGTTCTCAATGAGCAGTTCTTC

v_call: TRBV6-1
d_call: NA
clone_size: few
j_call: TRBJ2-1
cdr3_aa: CASRKDYNEQFF
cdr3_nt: TGTGCCAGCAGGAAGGATTACAATGAGCAGTTCTTC

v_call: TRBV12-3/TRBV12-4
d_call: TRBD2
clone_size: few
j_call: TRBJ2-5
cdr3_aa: CASSLFGLAGETQYF
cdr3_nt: TGTGCCAGCAGTTTATTCGGACTAGCCGGCGAGACCCAGTACTTC

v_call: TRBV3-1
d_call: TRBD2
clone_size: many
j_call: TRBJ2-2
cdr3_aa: CASSRGTSGSGTGELFF
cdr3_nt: TGTGCCAGCAGCCGCGGGACTAGCGGGAGCGGAACCGGGGAGCTGTTTTTT

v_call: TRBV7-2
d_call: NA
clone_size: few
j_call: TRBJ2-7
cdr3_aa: CASSSTGTEQYF
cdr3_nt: TGTGCCAGCAGCTCCACAGGGACCGAGCAGTACTTC

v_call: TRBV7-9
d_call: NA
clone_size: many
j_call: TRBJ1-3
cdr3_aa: CASSRSSGNTIYF
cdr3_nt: TGTGCCAGCAGCCGGTCCTCTGGAAACACCATATATTTT

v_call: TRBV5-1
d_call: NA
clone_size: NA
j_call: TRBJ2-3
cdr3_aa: CASSLLDGTDTQYF
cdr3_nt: TGCGCCAGCAGCTTGCTGGACGGCACAGATACGCAGTATTTT

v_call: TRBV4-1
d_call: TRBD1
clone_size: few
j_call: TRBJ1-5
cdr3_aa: CASSQATGQGDQPQHF
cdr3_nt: TGCGCCAGCAGCCAAGCCACAGGACAGGGGGATCAGCCCCAGCATTTT

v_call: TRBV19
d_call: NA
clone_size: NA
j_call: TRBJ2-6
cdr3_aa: CASSIDGTSGANVLTF
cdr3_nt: TGTGCCAGTAGTATAGATGGGACCTCTGGGGCCAACGTCCTGACTTTC

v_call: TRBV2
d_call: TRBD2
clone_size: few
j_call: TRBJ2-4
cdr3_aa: CASSKRFLAGDWAKNIQYF
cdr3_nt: TGTGCCAGCAGTAAAAGGTTTCTAGCGGGAGATTGGGCCAAAAACATTCAGTACTTC

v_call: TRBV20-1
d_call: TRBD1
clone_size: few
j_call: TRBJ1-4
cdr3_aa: CSARDRGQANEKLFF
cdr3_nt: TGCAGTGCTAGAGATAGGGGGCAAGCTAATGAAAAACTGTTTTTT

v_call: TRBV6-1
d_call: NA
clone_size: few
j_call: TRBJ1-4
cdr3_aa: CASTQGWWEKLFF
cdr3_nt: TGTGCCAGCACGCAGGGGTGGTGGGAAAAACTGTTTTTT

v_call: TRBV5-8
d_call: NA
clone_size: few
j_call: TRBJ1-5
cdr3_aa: CASSLGQHQPQHF
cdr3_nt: TGTGCCAGCAGCTTGGGACAGCACCAGCCCCAGCATTTT

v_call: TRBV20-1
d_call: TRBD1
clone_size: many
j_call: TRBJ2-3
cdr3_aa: CSADRGMADTQYF
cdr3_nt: TGCAGTGCTGACAGGGGTATGGCAGATACGCAGTATTTT

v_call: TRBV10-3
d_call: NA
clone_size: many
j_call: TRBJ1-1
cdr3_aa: CAITPSTQGTEAFF
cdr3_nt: TGTGCCATCACCCCTTCGACCCAGGGGACTGAAGCTTTCTTT

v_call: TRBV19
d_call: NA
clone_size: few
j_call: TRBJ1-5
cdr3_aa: CASSPAQGFNQPQHF
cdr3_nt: TGTGCCAGTAGCCCGGCCCAGGGATTCAATCAGCCCCAGCATTTT

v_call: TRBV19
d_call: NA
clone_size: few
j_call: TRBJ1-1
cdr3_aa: CASSIIRGGNTEAFF
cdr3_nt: TGTGCCAGTAGTATAATCCGTGGGGGAAATACTGAAGCTTTCTTT

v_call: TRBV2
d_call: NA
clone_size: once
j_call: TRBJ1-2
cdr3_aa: CASTLLQGRGYTF
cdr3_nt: TGTGCCAGCACTCTCCTCCAGGGACGTGGCTACACCTTC

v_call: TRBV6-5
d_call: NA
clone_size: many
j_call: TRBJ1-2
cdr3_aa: CASSYSMGLGYTF
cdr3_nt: TGTGCCAGCAGTTACTCGATGGGGTTAGGCTACACCTTC

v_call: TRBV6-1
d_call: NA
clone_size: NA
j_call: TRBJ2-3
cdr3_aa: CASTLLGTGNGDTQYF
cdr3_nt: TGTGCCAGCACCCTTCTCGGGACGGGAAATGGGGATACGCAGTATTTT

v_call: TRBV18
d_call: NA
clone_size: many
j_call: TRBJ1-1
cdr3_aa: CASSPSWDTQGTEAFF
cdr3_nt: TGTGCCAGCTCACCCAGCTGGGACACGCAAGGCACTGAAGCTTTCTTT

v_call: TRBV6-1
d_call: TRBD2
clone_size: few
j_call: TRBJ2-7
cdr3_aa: CASRRDTGRGEQYF
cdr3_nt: TGTGCCAGCAGGCGGGACACCGGGAGGGGCGAGCAGTACTTC

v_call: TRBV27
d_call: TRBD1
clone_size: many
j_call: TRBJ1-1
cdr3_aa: CASSFQGAYTEAFF
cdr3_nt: TGTGCCAGCAGTTTCCAGGGGGCTTACACTGAAGCTTTCTTT

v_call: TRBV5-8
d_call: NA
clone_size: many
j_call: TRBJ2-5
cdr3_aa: CASSLGTSIETQYF
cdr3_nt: TGTGCCAGCAGCTTGGGAACTAGCATCGAGACCCAGTACTTC

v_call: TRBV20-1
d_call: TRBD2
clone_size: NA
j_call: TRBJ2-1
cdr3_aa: CSAPGLLAASSYNEQFF
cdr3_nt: TGCAGTGCTCCGGGACTTCTAGCGGCTAGCTCCTACAATGAGCAGTTCTTC

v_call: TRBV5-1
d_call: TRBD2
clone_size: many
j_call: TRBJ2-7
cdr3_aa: CASSPLGTSGEQYF
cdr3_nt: TGCGCCAGCAGCCCACTCGGGACTAGCGGGGAGCAGTACTTC

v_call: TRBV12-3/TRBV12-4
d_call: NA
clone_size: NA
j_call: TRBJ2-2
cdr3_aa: CASSLIAGEGTELFF
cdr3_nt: TGTGCCAGCAGTTTAATTGCAGGGGAAGGTACCGAGCTGTTTTTT

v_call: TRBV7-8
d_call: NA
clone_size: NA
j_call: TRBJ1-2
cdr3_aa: CASSPRVRVENYGYTF
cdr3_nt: TGTGCCAGCAGCCCCCGAGTACGGGTAGAAAACTATGGCTACACCTTC

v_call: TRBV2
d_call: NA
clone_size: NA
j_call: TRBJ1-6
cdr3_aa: CASSEERGGVSPLHF
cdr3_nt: TGTGCCAGCAGTGAAGAGAGGGGAGGAGTTTCACCCCTCCACTTT